This T cell receptor beta chain stems from a study of siplizumab effects on memory and regulatory T cells. General study findings and limits: Siplizumab conditions gave an average of approximately 71% Treg-derived mappable alloreactive CD4+ clones, versus around 26% for controls.

Germline CDR1 is SEHNR and CDR2 is FQNEAQ (reference sequence). Trimming left V 2 bases short and J 2 bases short, with 13 bases between. This CDR3 region has 15 residues. TCRdb's copy holds only in-frame clones and misses some; the assay was immunoSEQ multiplex PCR. The table lists 70,000 to 95,000 clones, under 95% of them singletons. With respect to this clone: As yet, its antigen is unknown.

Sequencing was performed on CD8+ T cells sorted from blood. This chain links TRBV7-9 with TRBJ2-7; no reliable D call. The sequence came from a human donor in good health. Written as DNA, the CDR3 is TGTGCCAGCAGCTTACCTAGGGCTGACACCTACGAGCAGTACTTC. This sequence encodes CASSLPRADTYEQYF.